This is a list of T cell receptor beta chains from one sample in a study of blood T cell repertoires in COVID-19. Here immunoSEQ multiplex PCR was the method, and the copy in TCRdb shows in-frame clones only, minus some. The table includes more than 55,000 clones, 90% detected once. Input material: peripheral blood. The receptor source for this set is a man aged 80 or over with acute or convalescent COVID-19. Each CDR3 is given with its conserved first and last residue. Each record gives: V gene, D gene, J gene, clone size, CDR3 DNA, CDR3 protein. A D gene is named only where the DNA matches it firmly. Size is stated for part of the rows, as once, few or many counts, or as a class when the clone is expanded.

>TRBV28|.|TRBJ2-7|.
TGTGCCAGCAGTTTGGCAGGGGTGCACGAGCAGTACTTC
CASSLAGVHEQYF
>TRBV19|.|TRBJ2-3|.
TGTGCCAGTAGTACCCTCCAGGGAGATACGCAGTATTTT
CASSTLQGDTQYF
>TRBV28|.|TRBJ1-6|.
TGTGCCAGCATCGGGGGGGGGTCCCATAATTCACCCCTCCACTTT
CASIGGGSHNSPLHF
>TRBV5-6|TRBD2|TRBJ2-5|.
TGTGCCAGCAGCGGACTAGCGGGGAGGGAGACCCAGTACTTC
CASSGLAGRETQYF
>TRBV15|TRBD2|TRBJ2-3|.
TGTGCCACCAGCAAGGGAGGGGCGGGGAGCACAGATACGCAGTATTTT
CATSKGGAGSTDTQYF
>TRBV5-1|TRBD1|TRBJ1-3|.
TGCGCCAGCAGCTTCGACAGGGCCTCGGCTGGAAACACCATATATTTT
CASSFDRASAGNTIYF
>TRBV7-2|TRBD2|TRBJ2-1|.
TGTGCCAGCAGCTTAGCCTTAGCGGGGGGTGACAATGAGCAGTTCTTC
CASSLALAGGDNEQFF
>TRBV4-1|.|TRBJ1-3|.
TGCGCCAGCAGCCCCTTACAGCCTAAAGCTGGAAACACCATATATTTT
CASSPLQPKAGNTIYF
>TRBV28|.|TRBJ2-7|.
TGTGCCAGCAGTTTAGGGCAGGGATTGGGCGAGCAGTACTTC
CASSLGQGLGEQYF
>TRBV30|.|TRBJ1-2|.
TGTGCCTGGAGTCCACTTCAGGGGTACTATGGCTACACCTTC
CAWSPLQGYYGYTF
>TRBV25-1|TRBD2|TRBJ2-1|.
TGTGCCAGCAGCGAGACTAGCGGGGGGGCCTACAATGAGCAGTTCTTC
CASSETSGGAYNEQFF
>TRBV15|.|TRBJ2-3|once
TGTGCCACCAGCAGAAGGAAATCGGGGGGCACAGATACGCAGTATTTT
CATSRRKSGGTDTQYF
>TRBV19|TRBD1|TRBJ2-1|.
TGTGCCAGTAGTACTCCCCTGGGGTCAGGGGGAAATGAGCAGTTCTTC
CASSTPLGSGGNEQFF
>TRBV5-1|.|TRBJ2-7|.
TGCGCCAGCAGCCCCGGCGACAGACCCTACGAGCAGTACTTC
CASSPGDRPYEQYF
>TRBV5-1|.|TRBJ1-4|.
TGCGCCAGCAGCTTGCTGAGCTCAACTAATGAAAAACTGTTTTTT
CASSLLSSTNEKLFF
>TRBV7-2|.|TRBJ1-2|.
TGTGCCAGCAGCGCCTACAGGGATGGCTACACCTTC
CASSAYRDGYTF
>TRBV7-2|.|TRBJ2-2|.
TGTGCCAGCAGCACCTTCCAGGGGTCGAACACCGGGGAGCTGTTTTTT
CASSTFQGSNTGELFF
>TRBV6-5|TRBD1|TRBJ1-2|.
TGTGCCAGCAGCTCCGGACAGGGTATCGATGGCTACACCTTC
CASSSGQGIDGYTF